This T cell receptor (beta chain) originates from a study of cytomegalovirus exposure and HLA in healthy donors. General study results and limits: TCR beta chains numbering 164 were designated cytomegalovirus-associated.

PCR was performed using 60 Vbeta and 13 Jbeta primers. TCRdb's copy holds only in-frame clones and misses some; the assay was immunoSEQ multiplex PCR. The sample has under 200,000 clones; about 65% are singletons. The germline gives CDR1 SGHTS, CDR2 YDEGEE. The CDR3 is made up of 20 amino acids. V shed 2 bases and J 0 bases; nucleotides not matched to a gene: 17. This clone has a handful of counts. Its matching antigen is unknown. The J gene is TRBJ2-7, the V gene TRBV5-8, with 10 bases fitting TRBD2. Source material: PBMCs. The TCR originated in a woman younger than 30 in good health and CMV-seropositive. CDR3 sequence reads: CASSLQRVSSGGLSSYEQYF. CDR3 nucleotide sequence: TGTGCCAGCAGCTTACAACGAGTGTCTAGCGGGGGTCTCAGCTCCTACGAGCAGTACTTC.